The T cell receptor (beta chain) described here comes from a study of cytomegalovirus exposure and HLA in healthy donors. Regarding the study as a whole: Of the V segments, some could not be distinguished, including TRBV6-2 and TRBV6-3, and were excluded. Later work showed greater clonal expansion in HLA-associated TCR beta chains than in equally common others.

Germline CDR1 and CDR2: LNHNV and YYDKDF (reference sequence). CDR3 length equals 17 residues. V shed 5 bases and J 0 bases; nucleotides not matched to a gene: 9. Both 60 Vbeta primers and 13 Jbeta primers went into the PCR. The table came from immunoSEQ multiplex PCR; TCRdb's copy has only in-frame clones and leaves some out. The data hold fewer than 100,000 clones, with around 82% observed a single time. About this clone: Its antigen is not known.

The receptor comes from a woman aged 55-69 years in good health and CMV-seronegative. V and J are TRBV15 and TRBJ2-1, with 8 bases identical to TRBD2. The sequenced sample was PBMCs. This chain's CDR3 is CATSVTGRDVSYNEQFF. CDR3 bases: TGTGCCACCAGCGTCACCGGGAGGGATGTCTCCTACAATGAGCAGTTCTTC.